The 28 T cell receptor beta chains reported below all come from one sample, sequenced in a study of T cells in localized non-small cell lung cancer. Using immunoSEQ multiplex PCR, the repertoire was profiled, and TCRdb retains in-frame clones only, with some absent. Found here are 1,700 or so clones, 34% of them singletons; the top ten hold around 11%. The sample consisted of lung tumor tissue, taken before any cancer treatment. These receptors all stem from a male donor older than 55 with stage III squamous cell lung carcinoma.

The V gene is TRBV18, the J gene TRBJ2-7; perhaps TRBD2 as D (6 bases). V was pared by 2 bases and J by 1 base, with 6 bases between. This CDR3 region has 13 residues. Germline CDR1 and CDR2: KGHSH and LQKENI. The CDR3 protein is CASSPAGSYEQYF. Here the CDR3 DNA reads TGTGCCAGCTCACCAGCGGGATCCTACGAGCAGTACTTC.

By share, this clone ranks as medium-sized. The gene calls are TRBV11-3 and TRBJ1-1; 9 bases are shared with TRBD1. Losses at the gene ends were 1 base for V and 3 bases for J; bases not matched to a gene: 6. Germline values: CDR1 SGHNT, CDR2 YENEEA. This CDR3 is 16 amino acids long. The CDR3 region has the DNA TGTGCCAGCAGCTTAGTCGGTAACAGGGGGCACACTGAAGCTTTCTTT. The encoded protein is CASSLVGNRGHTEAFF.

This clone was observed once. The genes are TRBV19 and TRBJ1-3, with 11 nucleotides matching TRBD1. CDR3 length: 14 residues. With 10 bases clipped from V and 3 bases from J, the junction kept 5 bases outside the gene matches. CDR1 and CDR2 (germline): LNHDA, SQIVND (reference sequence). The DNA for the CDR3 is TGTGCCACCGGGACAGGGGGTGGTGGAAACACCATATATTTT. It translates to CATGTGGGGNTIYF.

This chain joins TRBV1 and TRBJ2-5. TRBV1 is recorded as a pseudogene. There are 13 residues in the CDR3. The chain's CDR3 is CASSQDLRETQYF. The CDR3 DNA reads as TGCGCCAGCAGCCAAGATCTTAGGGAGACCCAGTACTTC.

The V call is TRBV6-8, the J call TRBJ1-1; TRBD1 matches 7 bases. Germline CDR1 is MNHGY and CDR2 is SAAAGT. There are 13 residues in the CDR3. V lost 9 bases to trimming and J lost 1 base; unmatched junction nucleotides: 5. The CDR3 protein is CASRPGGNTEAFF. The CDR3 DNA is TGTGCCAGTCGTCCAGGGGGGAACACTGAAGCTTTCTTT.

This clone is medium-sized in the sample. The chain recombines TRBV4-1 with TRBJ1-5; D is unclear. V shed 0 bases and J shed 6 bases, with 9 bases lying between them. The CDR3 runs to 14 residues. CDR1 is MGHRA and CDR2 is YSYEKL in the germline V gene. The CDR3 here is CASSQDPRGQPQHF. Here the CDR3 DNA reads TGCGCCAGCAGCCAAGACCCGCGGGGTCAGCCCCAGCATTTT.

The gene calls are TRBV28 and TRBJ1-2; 10 bases match TRBD1. The ends lost 6 bases at V and 6 bases at J; junction bases unmatched: 7. The CDR3 extends over 14 amino acids. Germline-derived CDR1 and CDR2 are MDHEN and SYDVKM. The CDR3: CASRRTGGRNGYTF. CDR3 DNA sequence: TGTGCCAGCAGGAGGACAGGGGGAAGAAATGGCTACACCTTC.

The rearrangement uses TRBV19 and TRBJ1-2; D unresolved. The CDR3 extends over 12 amino acids. The ends were cut back, 4 bases at V and 3 bases at J, with 6 bases in the middle. Germline V CDR1 and CDR2: LNHDA, SQIVND (reference sequence). CDR3 DNA sequence: TGTGCCAGTAGTAAGAGGGACTATGGCTACACCTTC. Its protein is CASSKRDYGYTF.

This clone is categorized as medium-sized. The chain combines TRBV6-8 with TRBJ1-5, with 9 bases that match TRBD1. The ends lost 4 bases at V and 6 bases at J; junction bases unmatched: 1. The CDR3 length is 13 residues. Germline V gene lookup returns CDR1 MNHGY and CDR2 SAAAGT. CDR3 nucleotides: TGTGCCAGCAGTTCGGACAGGGGTCAGCCCCAGCATTTT. This codes for CASSSDRGQPQHF.

The chain carries TRBV2 and TRBJ2-2, with TRBD2 matching over 11 bases. The CDR3 has 14 residues. From germline, CDR1 is SNHLY and CDR2 FYNNEI. V shed 6 bases, J shed 4 bases, and the junction held 1 base outside the gene matches. The CDR3 spells CASSGTSGTGELFF. The CDR3 DNA is TGTGCCAGCAGCGGGACTAGCGGCACCGGGGAGCTGTTTTTT.

The V gene is TRBV19, the J gene TRBJ1-3; D uncertain. V dropped 1 base and J dropped 0 bases, with 10 bases sitting between them. The CDR3 covers 16 residues. The germline gives CDR1 LNHDA, CDR2 SQIVND (reference sequence). For the CDR3, the DNA is TGTGCCAGTAGTATAGGAGGAAAGAGCTCTGGAAACACCATATATTTT. Amino acid sequence: CASSIGGKSSGNTIYF.

This clone showed up just a few times. The V and J genes are TRBV19 and TRBJ1-4; D unclear. The CDR3 has 13 residues. With 3 bases removed from V and 2 bases from J, the gap between germline ends came to 4 bases. CDR1 is LNHDA and CDR2 is SQIVND in the germline V gene (reference sequence). CDR3 region: CASSIRTNEKLFF. The CDR3 DNA is TGTGCCAGTAGTATTAGGACTAATGAAAAACTGTTTTTT. Full variable domain (missing parts from reference TRBV19 and TRBJ1-4): DGGITQSPKYLFRKEGQNVTLSCEQNLNHDAMYWYRQDPGQGLRLIYYSQIVNDFQKGDIAEGYSVSREKKESFPLTVTSAQKNPTAFYLCASSIRTNEKLFFGSGTQLSVL.

This clone was found once. The chain joins TRBV18 to TRBJ2-7; 10 nucleotides align to TRBD1. V lost 3 bases, J lost 6 bases, and 2 bases stayed unmatched. The CDR3 runs to 13 residues. Germline values: CDR1 KGHSH, CDR2 LQKENI. Here the CDR3 DNA reads TGTGCCAGCTCACCGACAGGGGGCCGCGAGCAGTACGTC. Translation gives CASSPTGGREQYV.

This clone occurred once. The genes are TRBV18 and TRBJ1-1; D call uncertain. V was cut by 3 bases and J by 1 base, with 12 bases left in between. CDR1 KGHSH and CDR2 LQKENI come from the germline V gene. This CDR3 spans 15 amino acids. The CDR3, as DNA: TGTGCCAGCTCACCGGGTGGTCAGTCGAACACTGAAGCTTTCTTT. Translation: CASSPGGQSNTEAFF.

The chain employs TRBV19 and TRBJ1-1; 8 nucleotides agree with TRBD1. There are 16 residues in the CDR3. Losses at the gene ends were 3 bases for V and 3 bases for J; bases not matched to a gene: 9. Germline V gene sequence: CDR1 LNHDA, CDR2 SQIVND (reference sequence). The CDR3 sequence: CASSILWTGSDTEAFF. The CDR3 bases are TGTGCCAGTAGTATCCTATGGACAGGGAGTGACACTGAAGCTTTCTTT. Variable domain in full (rest from reference TRBV19 and TRBJ1-1): DGGITQSPKYLFRKEGQNVTLSCEQNLNHDAMYWYRQDPGQGLRLIYYSQIVNDFQKGDIAEGYSVSREKKESFPLTVTSAQKNPTAFYLCASSILWTGSDTEAFFGQGTRLTVV.

By sample share, this clone is medium-sized. V usage is TRBV6-8 and J usage is TRBJ2-3; possibly TRBD2 for D (8 bases). V lost 8 bases and J 6 bases, leaving 21 bases between the germline ends. The germline V gene has CDR1 MNHGY and CDR2 SAAAGT. The CDR3 loop spans 15 amino acids. The CDR3 sequence is CASEGAEAGEDTQYF. DNA for the CDR3: TGTGCCAGCGAGGGGGCGGAAGCGGGGGAGGATACGCAGTATTTT.

The CDR3 coding sequence is TGTGCCAGTGGTAAGGCCCCATCCTACGAGCAGTACTTC. Protein sequence: CASGKAPSYEQYF. V usage is TRBV19 and J usage is TRBJ2-7; no firm D call. This CDR3 region has 13 residues. Trimming pared 8 bases from V and 1 base from J, leaving 12 bases between. Per the germline V gene, CDR1 is LNHDA and CDR2 is SQIVND (reference sequence).

The J gene is TRBJ2-3, the V gene TRBV14; 11 bases line up with TRBD2. In germline, CDR1 is SGHDN, CDR2 FVKESK. The V and J ends lost 2 bases and 6 bases, in that order; junction bases with no gene match: 10. This CDR3 spans 17 amino acids. For the CDR3, the DNA is TGTGCCAGCAGCCAATTCCTAGCGGGGGGTAGCCGTGATACGCAGTATTTT. Encoded protein: CASSQFLAGGSRDTQYF.

The chain recombines TRBV6-8 with TRBJ1-5; 10 nucleotides align to TRBD1. V lost 6 bases, J lost 9 bases, and 14 bases stayed unmatched. The CDR3 spans 16 residues. The germline gives CDR1 MNHGY, CDR2 SAAAGT. CDR3 region: CASSSGTGATSRPQHF. CDR3 sequence (DNA): TGTGCCAGCAGCAGCGGGACAGGGGCTACTTCAAGGCCCCAGCATTTT.

This clone is labeled medium-sized. The V gene is TRBV2, the J gene TRBJ1-5; D not resolved. The V end was cut by 2 bases, the J end by 0 bases, with 8 bases between. There are 15 residues in the CDR3. From germline, CDR1 is SNHLY and CDR2 FYNNEI. The chain's CDR3 is CASSEWEGSNQPQHF. The CDR3 DNA reads TGTGCCAGCAGTGAATGGGAGGGTAGCAATCAGCCCCAGCATTTT.

The chain employs TRBV1 and TRBJ1-1. TRBV1 is described as a pseudogene. This CDR3 has 13 residues. The CDR3 coding sequence is TGCGCCAGCAGCCAAGTTTACGGCACTGAAGCTTTCTTT. Residues: CASSQVYGTEAFF.

By its share, this clone is large. This chain links TRBV6-8 with TRBJ1-2; the D is unclear. CDR3 length equals 14 residues. Trimming removed 8 bases from V and 4 bases from J, with 17 bases in between. Per germline, CDR1 MNHGY and CDR2 SAAAGT. The chain's CDR3 is CASLPGGSTYGYTF. The CDR3 DNA follows: TGTGCCAGCCTCCCGGGTGGGTCCACCTATGGCTACACCTTC.

For this clone: One junction end does not reproduce the germline sequence, and a read error may be involved. The V call is TRBV19, the J call TRBJ1-2; 8 positions agree with TRBD1. Germline V gene sequence: CDR1 LNHDA, CDR2 SQIVND (reference sequence). This CDR3 contains 12 residues. The CDR3 loop reads CASRSRGQRSAF. The CDR3 nucleotides read TGTGCCAGTAGGTCCAGGGGGCAACGGAGCGCCTTC.

About this clone: One end of the junction varies from germline; a read error may be responsible. The chain combines TRBV19 with TRBJ2-5, with D possibly TRBD2 on 7 matching bases. The CDR3 loop spans 15 amino acids. Germline loops: CDR1 LNHDA, CDR2 SQIVND (reference sequence). The CDR3 loop is CANSVTGGLVETQYF. The DNA of the CDR3 is TGTGCCAATAGTGTAACGGGGGGCCTGGTAGAGACCCAGTACTTC.

The rearrangement links TRBV30 to TRBJ1-6; TRBD1 matches at 8 bases. Trimming took 2 bases from V and 5 from J; bases not matched to a gene: 2. CDR1 GTSNPN and CDR2 SVGIG come from the germline V gene (reference sequence). This CDR3 region has 14 residues. This CDR3 reads CAWSSGQDNSPLHF. The DNA for the CDR3 is TGTGCCTGGAGTTCGGGACAGGATAATTCACCCCTCCACTTT.

This chain connects TRBV29-1 to TRBJ1-2; D gene unclear. Trimming removed 1 base from V and 2 bases from J, with 5 bases in between. The CDR3 runs 12 residues. Germline V CDR1 and CDR2: SQVTM, ANQGSEA. The CDR3 region has the DNA TGCAGCGTTGAAGCAGGCAACTATGGCTACACCTTC. Protein sequence: CSVEAGNYGYTF.

This clone turned up a few times. This chain joins TRBV6-8 and TRBJ2-7; tentatively, D is TRBD1 (6 bases). The germline gives CDR1 MNHGY, CDR2 SAAAGT. This CDR3 contains 14 residues. V lost 2 bases and J 0 bases, leaving 8 bases between the germline ends. The CDR3: CASSYGQLSYEQYF. CDR3 sequence (DNA): TGTGCCAGCAGTTACGGACAGCTCTCCTACGAGCAGTACTTC.

This clone counts as medium-sized (0.01 to 0.1%). The chain recombines TRBV11-3 with TRBJ1-1; D possibly corresponds to TRBD1 (5 bases). This CDR3 comprises 14 residues. Deletions cut 5 bases from V and 5 bases from J, with 15 bases between. CDR1 is SGHNT and CDR2 is YENEEA in the germline V gene. CDR3 amino acids: CASSTRVDGTEAFF. CDR3 DNA: TGTGCCAGCAGCACCAGGGTAGATGGGACTGAAGCTTTCTTT.